The clone carrying this T cell receptor (beta chain) was seen repeatedly, ten times or more. V dropped 0 bases and J dropped 6 bases, with 10 bases sitting between them. The germline V gene encodes CDR1 SGDLS and CDR2 YYNGEE. The length of the CDR3 is 14 residues. The record originates from a study of Graves' ophthalmopathy and Graves' hyperthyroidism. The stable label applied to hyperthyroidism with no ophthalmopathy within 18 months of follow-up. Researchers took RNA transcripts and amplified TCR beta CDR3 regions from them. After a first-round RT-PCR with HTBI primers, a second-round multiplex PCR was run. TCRdb itself ran the multiplex PCR reads through MiXCR, one entry per CDR3 protein. The repertoire holds about 620,000 distinct CDR3 sequences, with approximately 21% as singletons.

The specimen was peripheral blood. This chain uses TRBV9 with TRBJ1-5; D remains unclear. The TCR comes from a woman aged 18-30 years with stable Graves' hyperthyroidism. Some clones in this sample may be carry-over from other donors' samples. CDR3 nucleotide sequence: TGTGCCAGCAGCGTAGGAGGGAGCGGTCAGCCCCAGCATTTT. This encodes CASSVGGSGQPQHF.